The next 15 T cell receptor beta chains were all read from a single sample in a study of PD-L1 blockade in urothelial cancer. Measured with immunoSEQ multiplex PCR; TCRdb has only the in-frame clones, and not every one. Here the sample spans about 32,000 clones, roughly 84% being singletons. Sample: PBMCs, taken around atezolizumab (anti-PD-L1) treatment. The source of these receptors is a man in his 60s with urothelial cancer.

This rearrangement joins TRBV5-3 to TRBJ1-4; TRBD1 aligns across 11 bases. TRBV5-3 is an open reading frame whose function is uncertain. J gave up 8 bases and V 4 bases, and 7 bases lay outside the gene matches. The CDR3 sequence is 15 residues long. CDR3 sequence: CARSLGTGGAEKLFF. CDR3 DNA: TGTGCCAGAAGCCTCGGGACAGGGGGAGCGGAAAAACTGTTTTTT.

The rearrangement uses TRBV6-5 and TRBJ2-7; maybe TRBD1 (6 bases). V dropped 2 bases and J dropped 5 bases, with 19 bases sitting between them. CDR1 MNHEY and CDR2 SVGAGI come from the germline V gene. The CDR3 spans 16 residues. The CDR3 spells CASSYVDRTVSHEQYF. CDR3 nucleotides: TGTGCCAGCAGTTACGTCGACAGGACTGTTTCCCACGAGCAGTACTTC.

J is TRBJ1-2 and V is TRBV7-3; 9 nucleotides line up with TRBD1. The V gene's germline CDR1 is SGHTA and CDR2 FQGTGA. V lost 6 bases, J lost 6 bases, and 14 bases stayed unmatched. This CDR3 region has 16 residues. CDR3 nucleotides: TGTGCCAGCAGGAACCGGGACAGGGCGGTCTTAAATGGCTACACCTTC. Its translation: CASRNRDRAVLNGYTF.

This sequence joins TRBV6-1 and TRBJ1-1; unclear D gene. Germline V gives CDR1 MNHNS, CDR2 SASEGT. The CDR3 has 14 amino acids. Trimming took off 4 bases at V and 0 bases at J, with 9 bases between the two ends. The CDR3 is CASSALTVNTEAFF. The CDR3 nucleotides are TGTGCCAGCAGTGCCTTAACAGTGAACACTGAAGCTTTCTTT.

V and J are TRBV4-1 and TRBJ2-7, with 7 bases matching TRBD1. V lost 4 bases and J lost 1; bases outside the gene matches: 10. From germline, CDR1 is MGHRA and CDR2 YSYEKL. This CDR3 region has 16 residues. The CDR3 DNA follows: TGCGCCAGCAGCCGGACTGGACAGGCCTCATCCTACGAGCAGTACTTC. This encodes CASSRTGQASSYEQYF.

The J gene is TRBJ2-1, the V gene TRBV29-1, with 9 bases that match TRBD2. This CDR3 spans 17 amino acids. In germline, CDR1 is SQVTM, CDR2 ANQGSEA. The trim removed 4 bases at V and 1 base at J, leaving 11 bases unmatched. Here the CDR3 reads CSVVGSGRTSSYNEQFF. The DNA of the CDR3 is TGCAGCGTTGTCGGTAGCGGGAGAACCAGTTCCTACAATGAGCAGTTCTTC.

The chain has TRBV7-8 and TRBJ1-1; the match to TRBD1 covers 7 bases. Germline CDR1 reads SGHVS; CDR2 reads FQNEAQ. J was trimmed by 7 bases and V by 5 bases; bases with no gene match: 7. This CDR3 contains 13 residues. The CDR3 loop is CASSRRGQLEAFF. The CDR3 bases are TGTGCCAGCAGCCGTAGGGGACAGCTTGAAGCTTTCTTT.

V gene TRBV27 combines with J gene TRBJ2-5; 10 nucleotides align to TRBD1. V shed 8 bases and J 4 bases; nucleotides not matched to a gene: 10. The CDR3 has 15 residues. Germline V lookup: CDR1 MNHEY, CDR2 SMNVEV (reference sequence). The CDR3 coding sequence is TGTGCCAGCTCACCCTCGGACAGGGGGGGAGAGACCCAGTACTTC. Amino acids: CASSPSDRGGETQYF.

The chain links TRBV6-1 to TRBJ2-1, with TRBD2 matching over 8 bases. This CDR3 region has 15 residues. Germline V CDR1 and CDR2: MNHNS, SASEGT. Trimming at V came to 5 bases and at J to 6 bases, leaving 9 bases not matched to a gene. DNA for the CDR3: TGTGCCAGCAGTCCAACTAGCGGAAGGGGCAATGAGCAGTTCTTC. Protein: CASSPTSGRGNEQFF.

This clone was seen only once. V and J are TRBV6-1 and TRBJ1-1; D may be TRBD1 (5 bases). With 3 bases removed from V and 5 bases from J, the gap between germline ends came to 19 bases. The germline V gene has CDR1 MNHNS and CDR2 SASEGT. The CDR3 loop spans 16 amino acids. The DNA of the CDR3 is TGTGCCAGCAGTGACCCCCGGGACCCTGGGAGGACTGAAGCTTTCTTT. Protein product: CASSDPRDPGRTEAFF.

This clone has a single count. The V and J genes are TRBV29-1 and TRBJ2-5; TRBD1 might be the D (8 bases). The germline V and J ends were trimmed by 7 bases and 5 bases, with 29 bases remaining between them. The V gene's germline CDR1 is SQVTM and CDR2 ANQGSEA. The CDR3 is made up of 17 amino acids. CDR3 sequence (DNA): TGCAGCGCCCCGGGACAGGCGCGGGAGTACTCTCCGGAGACCCAGTACTTC. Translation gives CSAPGQAREYSPETQYF.

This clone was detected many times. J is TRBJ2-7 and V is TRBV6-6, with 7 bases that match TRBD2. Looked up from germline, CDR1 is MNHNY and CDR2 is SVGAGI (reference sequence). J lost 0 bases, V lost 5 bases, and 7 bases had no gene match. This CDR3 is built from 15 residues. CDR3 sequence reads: CASSDTSGASYEQYF. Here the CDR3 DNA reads TGTGCCAGCAGTGATACGAGCGGGGCCTCCTACGAGCAGTACTTC.

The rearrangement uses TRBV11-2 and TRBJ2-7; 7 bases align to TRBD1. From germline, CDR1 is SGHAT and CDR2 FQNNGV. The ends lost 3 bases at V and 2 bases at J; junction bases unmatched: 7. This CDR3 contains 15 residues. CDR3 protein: CASSFTGAKTYEQYF. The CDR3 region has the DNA TGTGCCAGCAGCTTTACAGGGGCGAAAACCTACGAGCAGTACTTC.

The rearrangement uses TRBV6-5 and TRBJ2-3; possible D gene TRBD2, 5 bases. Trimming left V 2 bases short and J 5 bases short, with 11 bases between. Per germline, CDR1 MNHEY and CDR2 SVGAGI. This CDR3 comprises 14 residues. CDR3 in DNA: TGTGCCAGCAGTTACACGACTACCGGAGATACGCAGTATTTT. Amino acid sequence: CASSYTTTGDTQYF.

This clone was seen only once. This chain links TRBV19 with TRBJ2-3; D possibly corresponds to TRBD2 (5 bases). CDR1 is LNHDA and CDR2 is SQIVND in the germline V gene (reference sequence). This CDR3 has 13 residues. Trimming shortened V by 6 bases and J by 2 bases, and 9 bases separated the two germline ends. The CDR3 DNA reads TGTGCCAGTAGCAAACTAGACACAGATACGCAGTATTTT. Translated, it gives CASSKLDTDTQYF.